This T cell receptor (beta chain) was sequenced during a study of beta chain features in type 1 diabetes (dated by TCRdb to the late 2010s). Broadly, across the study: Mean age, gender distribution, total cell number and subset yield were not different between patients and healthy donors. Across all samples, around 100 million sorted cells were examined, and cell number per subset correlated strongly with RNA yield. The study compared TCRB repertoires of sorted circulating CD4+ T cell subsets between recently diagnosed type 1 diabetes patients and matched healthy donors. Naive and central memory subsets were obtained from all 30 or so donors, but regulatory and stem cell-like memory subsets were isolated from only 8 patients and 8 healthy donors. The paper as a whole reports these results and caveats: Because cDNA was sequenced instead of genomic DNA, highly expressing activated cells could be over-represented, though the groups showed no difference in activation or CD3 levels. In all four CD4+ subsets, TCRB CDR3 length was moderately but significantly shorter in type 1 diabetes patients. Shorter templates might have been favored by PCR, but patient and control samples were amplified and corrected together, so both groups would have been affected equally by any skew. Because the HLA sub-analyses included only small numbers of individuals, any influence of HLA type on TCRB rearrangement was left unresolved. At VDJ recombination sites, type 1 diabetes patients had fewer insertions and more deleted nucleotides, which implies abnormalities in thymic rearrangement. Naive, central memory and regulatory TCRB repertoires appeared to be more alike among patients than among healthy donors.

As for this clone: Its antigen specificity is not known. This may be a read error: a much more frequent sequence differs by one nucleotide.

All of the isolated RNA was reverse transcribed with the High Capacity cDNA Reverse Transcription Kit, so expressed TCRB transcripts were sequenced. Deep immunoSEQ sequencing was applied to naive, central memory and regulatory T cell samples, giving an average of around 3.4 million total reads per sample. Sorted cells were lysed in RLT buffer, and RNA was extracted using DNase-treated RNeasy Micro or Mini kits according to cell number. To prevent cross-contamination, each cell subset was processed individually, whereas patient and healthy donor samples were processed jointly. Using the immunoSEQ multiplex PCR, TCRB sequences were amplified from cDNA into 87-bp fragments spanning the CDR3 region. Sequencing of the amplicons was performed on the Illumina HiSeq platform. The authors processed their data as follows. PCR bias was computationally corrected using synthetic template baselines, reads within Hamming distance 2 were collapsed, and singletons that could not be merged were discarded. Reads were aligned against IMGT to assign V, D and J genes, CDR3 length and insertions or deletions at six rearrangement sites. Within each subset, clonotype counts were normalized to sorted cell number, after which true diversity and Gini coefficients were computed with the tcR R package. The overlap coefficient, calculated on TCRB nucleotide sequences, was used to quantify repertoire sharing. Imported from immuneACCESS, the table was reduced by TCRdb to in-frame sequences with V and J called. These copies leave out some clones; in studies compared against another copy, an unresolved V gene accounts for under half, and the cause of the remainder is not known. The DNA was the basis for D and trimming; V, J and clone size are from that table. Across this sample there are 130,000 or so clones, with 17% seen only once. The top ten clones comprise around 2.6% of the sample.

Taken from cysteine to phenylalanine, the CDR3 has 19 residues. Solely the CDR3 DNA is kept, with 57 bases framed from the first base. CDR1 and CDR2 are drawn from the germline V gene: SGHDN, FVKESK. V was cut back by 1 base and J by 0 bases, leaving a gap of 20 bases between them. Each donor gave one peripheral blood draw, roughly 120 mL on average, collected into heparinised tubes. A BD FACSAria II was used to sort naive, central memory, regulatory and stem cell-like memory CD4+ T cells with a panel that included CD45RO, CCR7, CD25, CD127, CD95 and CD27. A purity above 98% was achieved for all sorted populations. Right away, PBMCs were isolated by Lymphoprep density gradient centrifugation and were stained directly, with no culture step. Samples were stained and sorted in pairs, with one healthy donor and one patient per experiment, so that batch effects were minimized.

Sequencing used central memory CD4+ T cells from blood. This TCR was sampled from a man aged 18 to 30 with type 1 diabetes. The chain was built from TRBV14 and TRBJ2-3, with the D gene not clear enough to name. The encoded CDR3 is CASSQVKAILQSSTDTQYF. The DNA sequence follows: TGTGCCAGCAGCCAAGTCAAGGCGATACTTCAATCTAGCACAGATACGCAGTATTTT.